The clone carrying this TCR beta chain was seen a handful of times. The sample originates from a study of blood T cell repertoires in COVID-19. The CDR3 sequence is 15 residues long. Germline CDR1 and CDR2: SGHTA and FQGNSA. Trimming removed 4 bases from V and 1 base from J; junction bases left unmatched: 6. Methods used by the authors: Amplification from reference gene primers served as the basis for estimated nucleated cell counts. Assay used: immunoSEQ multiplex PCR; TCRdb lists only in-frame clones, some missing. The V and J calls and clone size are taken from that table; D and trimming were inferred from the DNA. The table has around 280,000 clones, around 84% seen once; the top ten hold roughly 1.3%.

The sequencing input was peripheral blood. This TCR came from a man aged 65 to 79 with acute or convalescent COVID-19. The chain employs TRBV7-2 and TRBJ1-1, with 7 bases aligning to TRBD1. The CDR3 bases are TGTGCCAGCAGCTCAACAGGGGTACCGAACACTGAAGCTTTCTTT. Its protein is CASSSTGVPNTEAFF.